One and the same sample provided the 26 T cell receptor beta chains below, sequenced in a study of cytomegalovirus exposure and HLA in healthy donors. With 60 Vbeta and 13 Jbeta primers, the PCR was carried out. Some clones are missing from TCRdb's copy, which holds only in-frame ones; the method was immunoSEQ multiplex PCR. Here the sample spans fewer than 65,000 clones, about 82% being singletons. The sequencing input was PBMCs. The receptors stem from a young man in good health and CMV-seronegative.

This clone came up a few times. The chain's CDR3 is CASSETTGWNTEAFF. Here the CDR3 DNA reads TGTGCCAGCAGTGAAACAACAGGGTGGAATACTGAAGCTTTCTTT. The rearrangement links TRBV6-4 to TRBJ1-1, with D perhaps TRBD1 (6 bases). This CDR3 has 15 amino acids. Trimming removed 3 bases from V and 5 bases from J, with 16 bases in between. Per germline, CDR1 MRHNA and CDR2 SNTAGT.

The J gene is TRBJ2-1, the V gene TRBV29-1; 12 positions agree with TRBD2. Germline loops: CDR1 SQVTM, CDR2 ANQGSEA. With 7 bases clipped from V and 4 bases from J, the junction kept 2 bases outside the gene matches. The CDR3 covers 13 residues. CDR3 sequence reads: CSGGTSGYNEQFF. The CDR3 nucleotides read TGCAGCGGTGGGACTAGCGGGTACAATGAGCAGTTCTTC.

The genes are TRBV18 and TRBJ1-1, with D perhaps TRBD1 (5 bases). Germline values: CDR1 KGHSH, CDR2 LQKENI. V was pared by 4 bases and J by 0 bases, with 9 bases between. The length of the CDR3 is 14 residues. The CDR3 loop is CASSLFRVNTEAFF. The CDR3 region has the DNA TGTGCCAGCTCACTTTTCAGGGTGAACACTGAAGCTTTCTTT.

V gene TRBV27 combines with J gene TRBJ2-7; TRBD2 matches at 7 bases. The germline CDR1 and CDR2 sequences are MNHEY and SMNVEV (reference sequence). The CDR3 is 15 amino acids. J was trimmed by 4 bases and V by 4 bases; bases with no gene match: 10. CDR3 coding DNA: TGTGCCAGCAGTTCGCGCCGGGGGGTCTCGTACGAGCAGTACTTC. Its translation: CASSSRRGVSYEQYF.

This clone was seen only once. The rearrangement joins TRBV2 to TRBJ1-5, with D tentatively TRBD1 (5 bases). With 6 bases removed from V and 7 bases from J, the gap between germline ends came to 19 bases. Germline V gene lookup returns CDR1 SNHLY and CDR2 FYNNEI. This CDR3 is 15 amino acids long. CDR3 DNA: TGTGCCAGCAGCTACCGGACAACGCAGCCCCAGCCCCAGCATTTT. Its translation: CASSYRTTQPQPQHF. The full variable domain, with the rest looked up from reference TRBV2 and TRBJ1-5, is EPEVTQTPSHQVTQMGQEVILRCVPISNHLYFYWYRQILGQKVEFLVSFYNNEISEKSEIFDDQFSVERPDGSNFTLKIRSTKLEDSAMYFCASSYRTTQPQPQHFGDGTRLSIL.

The chain is built from TRBV7-8 and TRBJ1-1; possibly TRBD1 for D (5 bases). The V end was cut by 1 base, the J end by 6 bases, with 15 bases between. The CDR3 is 15 amino acids. CDR1 SGHVS and CDR2 FQNEAQ come from the germline V gene. The CDR3 bases are TGTGCCAGCAGCTTAGACCTAACAGGTGGCGCTGAAGCTTTCTTT. It encodes CASSLDLTGGAEAFF.

J is TRBJ2-1 and V is TRBV12-5, with TRBD2 identical over 7 bases. This CDR3 contains 15 residues. The V gene's germline CDR1 is LGHNT and CDR2 FRNRAP. V lost 2 bases, J lost 4 bases, and 5 bases stayed unmatched. CDR3 sequence (DNA): TGTGCTAGTGGTTTGTCGGCGGGAGCTTACAATGAGCAGTTCTTC. Translation gives CASGLSAGAYNEQFF. The full variable domain, rest sourced from reference TRBV12-5 and TRBJ2-1, is DARVTQTPRHKVTEMGQEVTMRCQPILGHNTVFWYRQTMMQGLELLAYFRNRAPLDDSGMPKDRFSAEMPDATLATLKIQPSEPRDSAVYFCASGLSAGAYNEQFFGPGTRLTVL.

Details on this clone: The same CDR3 is also encoded by other DNA sequences in this sample. The chain is built from TRBV7-9 and TRBJ1-2; D is uncertain. The CDR3 extends over 13 amino acids. Germline V gene lookup returns CDR1 SEHNR and CDR2 FQNEAQ (reference sequence). Trimming pared 8 bases from V and 6 bases from J, leaving 16 bases between. Written as DNA, the CDR3 is TGTGCCAGCGCCCCTCCGGGGAGCGATGGCTACACCTTC. Translating it yields CASAPPGSDGYTF.

The chain carries TRBV5-1 and TRBJ2-3; perhaps TRBD2 as D (7 bases). CDR3 length equals 16 residues. Germline V CDR1 and CDR2: SGHRS, YFSETQ. The V and J ends lost 4 bases and 4 bases respectively, with 19 bases between them. CDR3 nucleotide sequence: TGCGCCAGCAGCCCACTCTGGGGGGGGCGATCAGATACGCAGTATTTT. It codes for CASSPLWGGRSDTQYF.

This clone has more than one count but fewer than ten. The genes are TRBV4-3 and TRBJ1-1, with 9 bases matching TRBD1. V shed 2 bases, J shed 7 bases, and the junction held 5 bases outside the gene matches. Germline V lookup: CDR1 LGHNA, CDR2 YSLEER. CDR3 length equals 14 residues. The CDR3 DNA sequence: TGCGCCAGCAGCCAATTAGACAGGGGGAATGAAGCTTTCTTT. It is translated as CASSQLDRGNEAFF.

J is TRBJ2-2 and V is TRBV7-9; tentative D call: TRBD2 (6 bases). Germline assignment: CDR1 SEHNR and CDR2 FQNEAQ (reference sequence). The V end was cut by 8 bases, the J end by 4 bases, with 17 bases between. The CDR3 sequence is 15 residues long. CDR3 DNA: TGTGCCAGCCGGCGGGCGGGGTTGGCCACCGGGGAGCTGTTTTTT. The encoded protein is CASRRAGLATGELFF.

The chain has TRBV7-8 and TRBJ1-6; unclear D gene. The germline V and J ends were trimmed by 1 base and 10 bases, with 17 bases remaining between them. Germline V lookup: CDR1 SGHVS, CDR2 FQNEAQ. The CDR3 is 16 amino acids. This chain's CDR3 is CASSLGVVGAGSPLHF. CDR3 in DNA: TGTGCCAGCAGCTTAGGCGTTGTGGGCGCAGGCTCACCCCTCCACTTT.

CDR3 sequence: CASSLNRVRPYEQYF. As DNA, the CDR3 is TGTGCCAGCAGTCTCAACAGGGTAAGACCCTACGAGCAGTACTTC. The chain links TRBV28 to TRBJ2-5; D may be TRBD1 (6 bases). The J call may be incorrect, as the DNA end agrees better with TRBJ2-7. Germline V gene data show CDR1 as MDHEN and CDR2 as SYDVKM. The CDR3 loop spans 15 amino acids.

The chain is built from TRBV5-6 and TRBJ2-1; 10 bases are shared with TRBD2. Unmatched junction bases numbered 5, after V lost 2 bases and J lost 3 bases. This CDR3 spans 16 amino acids. The germline gives CDR1 SGHDT, CDR2 YYEEEE. The CDR3 reads CASSLVGTSDYNEQFF. CDR3 nucleotide sequence: TGTGCCAGCAGCTTAGTAGGGACTAGCGACTACAATGAGCAGTTCTTC. The whole variable domain, filled in from reference TRBV5-6 and TRBJ2-1, reads DAGVTQSPTHLIKTRGQQVTLRCSPKSGHDTVSWYQQALGQGPQFIFQYYEEEERQRGNFPDRFSGHQFPNYSSELNVNALLLGDSALYLCASSLVGTSDYNEQFFGPGTRLTVL.

This chain joins TRBV5-1 and TRBJ2-1; 10 bases match TRBD2. Germline V lookup: CDR1 SGHRS, CDR2 YFSETQ. The CDR3 is 15 residues long. The V and J ends lost 1 base and 6 bases, in that order; junction bases with no gene match: 4. CDR3: CASSLLAGVPNEQFF. CDR3 DNA: TGCGCCAGCAGCTTGCTAGCGGGAGTACCCAATGAGCAGTTCTTC. The full variable domain, with the rest looked up from reference TRBV5-1 and TRBJ2-1, is KAGVTQTPRYLIKTRGQQVTLSCSPISGHRSVSWYQQTPGQGLQFLFEYFSETQRNKGNFPGRFSGRQFSNSRSEMNVSTLELGDSALYLCASSLLAGVPNEQFFGPGTRLTVL.

The chain has TRBV27 and TRBJ2-3; maybe TRBD1 (6 bases). Trimming shortened V by 2 bases and J by 3 bases, and 9 bases separated the two germline ends. The germline gives CDR1 MNHEY, CDR2 SMNVEV (reference sequence). The CDR3 runs to 14 residues. CDR3 DNA sequence: TGTGCCAGCAGTTTACAGGGGATAACAGATACGCAGTATTTT. It translates to CASSLQGITDTQYF.

The chain employs TRBV19 and TRBJ2-3; 12 bases are shared with TRBD2. This CDR3 has 18 residues. Unmatched junction bases numbered 10, after V lost 5 bases and J lost 1 base. Germline values: CDR1 LNHDA, CDR2 SQIVND (reference sequence). The CDR3 sequence: CASSPGGRTSGGTDTQYF. The CDR3 coding sequence is TGTGCCAGTAGTCCGGGGGGGAGGACTAGCGGGGGCACAGATACGCAGTATTTT.

The chain carries TRBV4-3 and TRBJ2-3, with 11 positions matching TRBD1. The CDR3 spans 16 residues. Per germline, CDR1 LGHNA and CDR2 YSLEER. V gave up 8 bases and J gave up 2 bases; unmatched junction bases: 9. The DNA for the CDR3 is TGCGCCAGCTCGGACAGGGGGCTAAGGGCCACAGATACGCAGTATTTT. It specifies CASSDRGLRATDTQYF.

This chain links TRBV9 with TRBJ2-5; perhaps TRBD2 as D (6 bases). The CDR3 totals 14 residues. Trimming cost V 3 bases and J 2 bases, with 11 bases left between them. Per the germline V gene, CDR1 is SGDLS and CDR2 is YYNGEE. CDR3 region: CASSARLEQETQYF. The CDR3 region has the DNA TGTGCCAGCAGCGCCCGACTAGAACAAGAGACCCAGTACTTC.

The rearrangement joins TRBV6-6 to TRBJ2-3; tentative D call: TRBD1 (7 bases). V lost 6 bases, J lost 0 bases, and 16 bases lay in between. The germline gives CDR1 MNHNY, CDR2 SVGAGI (reference sequence). CDR3 length equals 16 residues. CDR3 DNA: TGTGCCAGCAGCCAGACTAGGGGGCCTAGCACAGATACGCAGTATTTT. Protein: CASSQTRGPSTDTQYF.

V and J are TRBV5-6 and TRBJ1-2; no clear D gene. The CDR3 has 12 amino acids. The germline V gene has CDR1 SGHDT and CDR2 YYEEEE. Trimming left V 0 bases short and J 5 bases short, with 5 bases between. CDR3 bases: TGTGCCAGCAGCTTGGGAGGGTATGGCTACACCTTC. It yields the protein CASSLGGYGYTF.

The V gene is TRBV10-1, the J gene TRBJ2-2, with 15 bases identical to TRBD2. After removal of 0 bases from V and 1 base from J, the junction contained 12 bases not matched to a gene. There are 22 residues in the CDR3. Germline V lookup: CDR1 WNHNN, CDR2 SYGVQD (reference sequence). In DNA form, the CDR3 reads TGCGCCAGCAGTGAGTCGAAATTCACGCGGACTAGCGGGAGGGTGAACACCGGGGAGCTGTTTTTT. It is translated as CASSESKFTRTSGRVNTGELFF.

In its sample, this clone was seen once. The chain uses TRBV10-3 and TRBJ1-3, with TRBD1 matching 7 bases. Germline trimming cut 2 bases from V and 1 base from J; bases unmatched to any gene: 11. The CDR3 length is 18 residues. The germline CDR1 and CDR2 sequences are ENHRY and SYGVKD. The CDR3 nucleotides read TGTGCCATCAGTGAGCGGGTACCGGGACAGACTTCTGGAAACACCATATATTTT. Protein: CAISERVPGQTSGNTIYF.

The gene calls are TRBV29-1 and TRBJ2-7, with TRBD2 matching 14 bases. Germline CDR1 reads SQVTM; CDR2 reads ANQGSEA. V gave up 7 bases and J gave up 1 base; unmatched junction bases: 6. The CDR3 is 15 amino acids. CDR3 in DNA: TGCAGCGCCGGAAGACTAGCGGGGGGGTCCTACGAGCAGTACTTC. Amino acid sequence: CSAGRLAGGSYEQYF.

The chain recombines TRBV18 with TRBJ2-7; D remains ambiguous. Deletions cut 4 bases from V and 2 bases from J, with 6 bases between. The CDR3 is 12 amino acids. CDR1 and CDR2 from the germline V gene are KGHSH and LQKENI. Here the CDR3 DNA reads TGTGCCAGCTCACGGGCGACCTACGAGCAGTACTTC. It translates to CASSRATYEQYF.

This rearrangement joins TRBV19 to TRBJ2-3; D is possibly TRBD1 (6 bases). The CDR3 totals 16 residues. The germline V and J ends were trimmed by 9 bases and 5 bases, with 24 bases remaining between them. The germline V gene has CDR1 LNHDA and CDR2 SQIVND (reference sequence). Here the CDR3 DNA reads TGTGCCAGCCGAAGGTGGGGGCGTGGGATTCAAGATACGCAGTATTTT. Translated, it gives CASRRWGRGIQDTQYF. The full variable domain, completed using reference TRBV19 and TRBJ2-3, is DGGITQSPKYLFRKEGQNVTLSCEQNLNHDAMYWYRQDPGQGLRLIYYSQIVNDFQKGDIAEGYSVSREKKESFPLTVTSAQKNPTAFYLCASRRWGRGIQDTQYFGPGTRLTVL.